Listed below are T cell receptor beta chains from one sample, sequenced in a study of blood T cell repertoires in COVID-19. Only in-frame clones appear in the TCRdb table, and some are missing; sequencing was by immunoSEQ multiplex PCR. Here the sample spans 65,000 to 95,000 clones, roughly 82% being singletons. Sequences were obtained from peripheral blood. The receptors derive from a woman aged 45-65 years with acute or convalescent COVID-19. The CDR3 runs from the conserved cysteine through the conserved F or W. The D gene is left open where the match is weak. The size of a clone is reported for some rows only, either as once, few or many, or as a class for expanded clones.

clone size	V gene	J gene	CDR3 length	D gene	CDR3 DNA	CDR3 protein
.	TRBV21-1	TRBJ1-6	16	.	TGTGCCAGCAGCCAACTCACCCGCGGGGGGCCAGTCACCCTCCACTTT	CASSQLTRGGPVTLHF
.	TRBV7-2	TRBJ2-7	15	.	TGTGCCAGCAGCCTCGGTGCGGGTGAGCCTTACGAGCAGTACTTC	CASSLGAGEPYEQYF
.	TRBV28	TRBJ1-5	15	TRBD1	TGTGCCAGCAGGACGGGAACAGGGGCCTCCGGGGCCCAGCATTTT	CASRTGTGASGAQHF
.	TRBV5-1	TRBJ2-2	15	.	TGCGCCAGCGGACCCCGGACATCGAACACCGGGGAGCTGTTTTTT	CASGPRTSNTGELFF
.	TRBV3-1/TRBV3-2	TRBJ2-3	12	.	TGTGCCAGCAGGGAGGGGACAGATACGCAGTATTTT	CASREGTDTQYF
many	TRBV11-2	TRBJ1-6	16	.	TGTGCCAGCAGCTTAGCTGGGGGGGGGCTGAATTCACCCCTCCACTTT	CASSLAGGGLNSPLHF
.	TRBV10-3	TRBJ2-2	15	TRBD1	TGTGCCATCAGGGGGCCGACAGGGTACACCGGGGAGCTGTTTTTT	CAIRGPTGYTGELFF
once	TRBV5-5	TRBJ1-2	14	TRBD1	TGTGCCAGCAGCTTGGCGGCAGGGGGCGACGGCTACACCTTC	CASSLAAGGDGYTF
.	TRBV5-4	TRBJ2-7	16	TRBD2	TGTGCCAGCAGCCACCCCACTAGCGGGAGAAAGAACGAGCAGTACTTC	CASSHPTSGRKNEQYF
.	TRBV25-1	TRBJ1-1	12	.	TGTGCCAGCAGGGCGGGGGGGACTGAAGCTTTCTTT	CASRAGGTEAFF
.	TRBV11-2	TRBJ2-3	12	.	TGTGCCACGACTCGATACACAGATACGCAGTATTTT	CATTRYTDTQYF
.	TRBV29-1	TRBJ2-7	15	TRBD2	TGCAGCGGATCCTACGGGACTAGCGGGGACAGCGAGCAGTACTTC	CSGSYGTSGDSEQYF
once	TRBV18	TRBJ2-2	15	.	TGTGCCAGCTCTCCTGCAGCGAGGAACACCGGGGAGCTGTTTTTT	CASSPAARNTGELFF
.	TRBV7-2	TRBJ2-1	18	TRBD1	TGTGCCAGCAGCTATCATATCGGGACAGGGGGCAATTTCTATGAGCAGTTCTTC	CASSYHIGTGGNFYEQFF
.	TRBV14	TRBJ2-3	16	TRBD1	TGTGCCAGCAGTGGCGGACAGGGGGCAGGCACAGATACGCAGTATTTT	CASSGGQGAGTDTQYF
.	TRBV2	TRBJ1-1	15	.	TGTGCCAGCAGTGAATCCCAGGGCCGGAACACTGAAGCTTTCTTT	CASSESQGRNTEAFF
.	TRBV28	TRBJ1-1	14	.	TGTGCCAGCAGTTACAACAGGGTATACACTGAAGCTTTCTTT	CASSYNRVYTEAFF
.	TRBV4-3	TRBJ2-2	16	TRBD1	TGCGCCAGCAGCCAGTGGACAGGGAGGTGGACCGGGGAGCTGTTTTTT	CASSQWTGRWTGELFF
.	TRBV7-9	TRBJ1-6	14	TRBD1	TGTGCCAGCAGCTCCGGACAGGGAACTTCACCCCTCCACTTT	CASSSGQGTSPLHF
.	TRBV5-1	TRBJ2-1	15	TRBD2	TGCGCCAGCAGCTTGGGTGCTAGCGGGGGCAATGAGCAGTTCTTC	CASSLGASGGNEQFF
.	TRBV7-2	TRBJ2-7	14	.	TGTGCCAGCAGCTTAGAGTCAGGGGACTACGAGCAGTACTTC	CASSLESGDYEQYF
.	TRBV19	TRBJ1-4	15	.	TGTGCCAGTAGTATAATAACCCAGGGTGGTGAAAAACTGTTTTTT	CASSIITQGGEKLFF
.	TRBV7-2	TRBJ2-1	15	TRBD2	TGTGCCAGCAGCTTGGGACTAGCGTTGAACAATGAGCAGTTCTTC	CASSLGLALNNEQFF
.	TRBV28	TRBJ2-2	12	.	TGTGCCAGCAGTTTTCTAGGCGGGGAGCTGTTTTTT	CASSFLGGELFF
.	TRBV2	TRBJ1-1	15	TRBD1	TGTGCCAGCAGTGACGCTAGGGGGCTGAACACTGAAGCTTTCTTT	CASSDARGLNTEAFF
.	TRBV7-7	TRBJ1-5	16	TRBD1	TGTGCTAGCAGCGCTGACAGGGGGCCCTACAATCAGCCCCAGCATTTT	CASSADRGPYNQPQHF
.	TRBV5-4	TRBJ2-2	16	.	TGTGCCAGCAGCTTGTCGGAGCGGACCATTGGCGGGGAGCTGTTTTTT	CASSLSERTIGGELFF
.	TRBV2	TRBJ1-4	13	.	TGTGCCAGCAGCCCCTGGGACTTCCTAGAACTGTTTTTT	CASSPWDFLELFF